Listed below are T cell receptor beta chains from one sample, sequenced in a study of Tregs in tolerant kidney transplant recipients. Libraries were prepared by immunoSEQ multiplex PCR; TCRdb keeps only in-frame clonotypes and omits some of them. The sample shows around 50,000 clones, around nine tenths of them seen only once. The input for sequencing was CD8+ T cells from blood (PBMCs), taken 12 months after the transplant. The receptors originated from a human patient who received a combined kidney and bone marrow transplant. Some T cells may have come from the graft donor. Both conserved end residues are part of each CDR3. The D gene is left open where the match is weak. Clone size appears in some rows only: once, few, many, or a class for an expanded clone.

v_gene	abundance	j_gene	d_gene	CDR3aa	CDR3nt
TRBV4-3	.	TRBJ1-4	.	CASSQESEMLNEKLFF	TGCGCCAGCAGCCAAGAGTCGGAGATGCTTAATGAAAAACTGTTTTTT
TRBV6-6	.	TRBJ2-3	.	CASRGLNTDTQYF	TGTGCCAGCAGAGGACTGAACACAGATACGCAGTATTTT
TRBV11-2	.	TRBJ2-5	TRBD2	CASSLGTSLQETQYF	TGTGCCAGCAGCTTAGGGACTAGCCTCCAAGAGACCCAGTACTTC
TRBV7-9	.	TRBJ1-2	.	CASSLGQATNYGYTF	TGTGCCAGCAGCTTAGGGCAGGCCACCAACTATGGCTACACCTTC
TRBV7-9	.	TRBJ2-3	TRBD2	CASSLGPSGGQITDTQYF	TGTGCCAGCAGCCTAGGTCCTAGCGGGGGGCAAATCACAGATACGCAGTATTTT
TRBV13	.	TRBJ2-5	TRBD2	CASSRTSGETQYF	TGTGCCAGCAGCCGGACTAGCGGGGAGACCCAGTACTTC
TRBV7-7	.	TRBJ2-7	.	CASSPLDKSYEQYF	TGTGCCAGCAGCCCCCTGGACAAGTCCTACGAGCAGTACTTC
TRBV28	.	TRBJ1-5	.	CASSLFGGRNQPQHF	TGTGCCAGCAGTCTCTTCGGGGGACGGAATCAGCCCCAGCATTTT
TRBV7-6	.	TRBJ2-7	TRBD2	CASSQHGGDSYEQYF	TGTGCCAGCAGCCAGCACGGGGGGGACTCCTACGAGCAGTACTTC
TRBV5-4	.	TRBJ2-1	TRBD1	CASSFRTGLNEQFF	TGTGCCAGCAGCTTCCGGACAGGGCTCAATGAGCAGTTCTTC
TRBV6-1	once	TRBJ2-1	TRBD2	CASSEASGGANEQFF	TGTGCCAGCAGTGAGGCTAGCGGGGGGGCCAATGAGCAGTTCTTC
TRBV5-4	.	TRBJ2-5	TRBD2	CASQQPPPPSGRVVETQYF	TGTGCCAGCCAGCAGCCCCCACCCCCGAGCGGGAGGGTAGTAGAGACCCAGTACTTC
TRBV7-8	.	TRBJ2-1	.	CASSLGGSHNEQFF	TGTGCCAGCAGCTTAGGCGGGTCCCACAATGAGCAGTTCTTC
TRBV4-1	.	TRBJ1-2	.	CASRSPEQGLHGYTF	TGCGCCAGCAGGTCTCCCGAGCAGGGGCTGCATGGCTACACCTTC
TRBV7-9	.	TRBJ2-7	TRBD2	CAGSGSSYEQYF	TGTGCCGGGAGCGGGAGTTCTTACGAGCAGTACTTC
TRBV6-5	.	TRBJ2-2	TRBD2	CASSSTGGHTGELFF	TGTGCCAGCAGTTCGACGGGGGGGCATACCGGGGAGCTGTTTTTT
TRBV19	once	TRBJ2-7	TRBD1	CASSATGTGFAEQYF	TGTGCCAGTAGTGCAACCGGGACAGGGTTCGCCGAGCAGTACTTC
TRBV5-8	.	TRBJ2-1	TRBD1	CASSFHGQGMNEQFF	TGTGCCAGCAGCTTTCACGGACAGGGGATGAATGAGCAGTTCTTC
TRBV5-6	.	TRBJ2-5	.	CASSLTGYQETQYF	TGTGCCAGCAGCCTTACAGGTTACCAAGAGACCCAGTACTTC
TRBV27	.	TRBJ2-2	.	CASSLTGFGTGELFF	TGTGCCAGCAGTTTGACAGGCTTCGGGACCGGGGAGCTGTTTTTT
TRBV5-8	.	TRBJ1-5	.	CASSLGPRVNQPQHF	TGTGCCAGCAGCTTGGGACCCAGGGTCAATCAGCCCCAGCATTTT
TRBV27	.	TRBJ2-3	.	CASSPTTVMDTQYF	TGTGCCAGCAGTCCCACGACAGTTATGGATACGCAGTATTTT
TRBV7-9	once	TRBJ2-1	.	CASSLGRVYNEQFF	TGTGCCAGCAGCCTCGGGCGGGTCTACAATGAGCAGTTCTTC
TRBV6-6	.	TRBJ2-7	.	CASSWGYEQYF	TGTGCCAGCAGTTGGGGCTACGAGCAGTACTTC
TRBV6-5	few	TRBJ2-7	TRBD2	CASRNVGTGGYEQYF	TGTGCCAGCAGGAACGTTGGGACGGGGGGCTACGAGCAGTACTTC
TRBV4-1	.	TRBJ2-7	TRBD1	CASRRTGTDSYEQYF	TGCGCCAGCAGGCGCACCGGGACAGACTCCTACGAGCAGTACTTC
TRBV6-6	.	TRBJ2-1	TRBD2	CASSYGLAGEDEQFF	TGTGCCAGCAGTTACGGACTAGCGGGAGAGGATGAGCAGTTCTTC
TRBV9	.	TRBJ2-1	.	CASSVSSAWYNEQFF	TGTGCCAGCAGCGTGTCTAGCGCTTGGTACAATGAGCAGTTCTTC
TRBV7-9	.	TRBJ1-1	.	CATKLPGYTETFF	TGTGCCACAAAATTACCCGGTTATACTGAAACTTTCTTT
TRBV4-1	.	TRBJ2-3	.	CASSQKAVASTDTQYF	TGCGCCAGCAGCCAAAAAGCGGTAGCTAGCACAGATACGCAGTATTTT
TRBV9	.	TRBJ1-3	.	CASSEYEARNTIYF	TGTGCCAGCAGCGAATACGAAGCTCGAAACACCATATATTTT
TRBV9	.	TRBJ2-7	TRBD1	CASSGRDSSSYEQYF	TGTGCCAGCAGCGGCCGGGACAGCTCATCCTACGAGCAGTACTTC
TRBV6-1	.	TRBJ2-1	.	CAVDSYYNEQFF	TGTGCCGTTGACTCCTACTACAATGAGCAGTTCTTC